This TCR beta chain was recorded in a study of OX40 agonist ivuxolimab in advanced cancers. Study-wide background: Ivuxolimab is a fully human IgG2 antibody that activates OX40 (CD134). Findings of the study overall: Expanded clones belonging to CD8+ T cells outnumbered, on average, those of CD4+. At doses 0.1 to 3.0 mg/kg, CD4+ and CD8+ clones expanded.

Germline lookup yields CDR1 SGHDT and CDR2 YYEEEE. The CDR3 has 14 residues. Trimming left V 2 bases short and J 8 bases short, with 13 bases between. Concerning this clone: The antigen remains undetermined.

The table came from immunoSEQ multiplex PCR; TCRdb's copy has only in-frame clones and leaves some out. Among about 71,000 clones listed, around 87% were seen once. The chain links TRBV5-6 to TRBJ1-4, with D unresolved. The source was CD4+ or CD8+ T cells sorted from blood, collected in a trial of the OX40 agonist ivuxolimab. This clonotype was obtained from an adult with an advanced solid tumor such as melanoma, head and neck, liver or kidney cancer. CDR3 region: CASSFERREEKLFF. The CDR3 coding sequence is TGTGCCAGCAGCTTCGAACGGCGTGAGGAAAAACTGTTTTTT.